Only one count was recorded for the clone carrying this T cell receptor (beta chain). Antigen specificity is unknown. This record comes from a study of a mutant IDH1 vaccine in newly diagnosed glioma. Study in general: Radiotherapy, temozolomide, or both had been given previously, and both were given to most. Points from the study as a whole: Of the patients, less than 95% had vaccine-induced immune responses.

The data were produced by immunoSEQ multiplex PCR, yet TCRdb's version contains in-frame clones alone and is incomplete. The sample holds about 32,000 clones, roughly four fifths seen once. The time point is: week 35, safety follow-up. Each dose of the vaccine consisted of 300 ug of mutant IDH1 20-mer peptide, with topical imiquimod. This receptor was obtained from a man aged 25 to 40 with glioma. Sequencing used PBMCs, obtained from a glioma patient whose treatment included an IDH1 peptide vaccine.

CDR3: CASSEVTGGGAGGRDEQYF. CDR3 bases: TGTGCCAGCAGTGAAGTAACCGGGGGCGGCGCGGGAGGGCGGGACGAGCAGTACTTC. The chain is built from TRBV6-1 and TRBJ2-7, with 9 nucleotides matching TRBD2. The CDR3 consists of 19 residues. The germline V gene has CDR1 MNHNS and CDR2 SASEGT. V was clipped by 1 base and J by 5 bases; unmatched bases: 18.